These T cell receptor beta chains were read from a single sample in a study of CD8+ T cells in alopecia areata. Method: immunoSEQ multiplex PCR; TCRdb's copy keeps in-frame clones and lacks some. The table includes about 110,000 clones, about 60% detected once. Source material: NKG2D-low CD8+ T cells sorted from blood. Receptors were obtained from a human donor with alopecia areata. The conserved cysteine and the conserved F or W are not part of the CDR3 here. A D gene is named only where the DNA matches it firmly.

v_call: TRBV7-9; j_call: TRBJ2-2; d_call: -; cdr3_aa: ASSSITGELF
v_call: TRBV28; j_call: TRBJ2-2; d_call: -; cdr3_aa: ASTYRGGTGELF
v_call: TRBV15; j_call: TRBJ2-2; d_call: -; cdr3_aa: ATSRAKETRGSELF
v_call: TRBV5-4; j_call: TRBJ2-1; d_call: TRBD2; cdr3_aa: ASSSGTSGRDEQF
v_call: TRBV27; j_call: TRBJ1-1; d_call: -; cdr3_aa: ASSAGLNTEAF
v_call: TRBV7-8; j_call: TRBJ2-7; d_call: TRBD1; cdr3_aa: ASSLEAGTGKRYEQY
v_call: TRBV7-8; j_call: TRBJ2-6; d_call: -; cdr3_aa: ASSSTVSGANVLT
v_call: TRBV28; j_call: TRBJ2-5; d_call: -; cdr3_aa: ASSSSGETQY
v_call: TRBV2; j_call: TRBJ2-1; d_call: TRBD1; cdr3_aa: ASRAGTGIYNEQF
v_call: TRBV6-1; j_call: TRBJ2-1; d_call: -; cdr3_aa: ASSDGWYEQF
v_call: TRBV27; j_call: TRBJ1-2; d_call: -; cdr3_aa: ASSPDFYGYT
v_call: TRBV29-1; j_call: TRBJ1-2; d_call: -; cdr3_aa: SVEIVGGGGYGYT
v_call: TRBV5-1; j_call: TRBJ1-2; d_call: -; cdr3_aa: ASSLDYGYT
v_call: TRBV6-1; j_call: TRBJ2-3; d_call: -; cdr3_aa: ASNDRYTDTQY
v_call: TRBV13; j_call: TRBJ2-7; d_call: -; cdr3_aa: ASSPQGRSYEQY
v_call: TRBV7-3; j_call: TRBJ2-1; d_call: TRBD2; cdr3_aa: ASSSTPSGRAYNEQF
v_call: TRBV15; j_call: TRBJ2-3; d_call: TRBD2; cdr3_aa: ATSPELAGADTQY
v_call: TRBV28; j_call: TRBJ2-7; d_call: -; cdr3_aa: ATNKVLSYEQY
v_call: TRBV6-6; j_call: TRBJ2-5; d_call: -; cdr3_aa: ASSYDSQETQY
v_call: TRBV5-6; j_call: TRBJ2-1; d_call: TRBD2; cdr3_aa: ASSLILAGGNEQF
v_call: TRBV5-1; j_call: TRBJ2-7; d_call: TRBD2; cdr3_aa: ASRGGDEQY
v_call: TRBV7-9; j_call: TRBJ2-6; d_call: TRBD1; cdr3_aa: ASSSGQGHLSGANVLT
v_call: TRBV9; j_call: TRBJ2-1; d_call: -; cdr3_aa: ASSVGQGGSYNEQF
v_call: TRBV27; j_call: TRBJ2-1; d_call: -; cdr3_aa: ASSLSRDQQF